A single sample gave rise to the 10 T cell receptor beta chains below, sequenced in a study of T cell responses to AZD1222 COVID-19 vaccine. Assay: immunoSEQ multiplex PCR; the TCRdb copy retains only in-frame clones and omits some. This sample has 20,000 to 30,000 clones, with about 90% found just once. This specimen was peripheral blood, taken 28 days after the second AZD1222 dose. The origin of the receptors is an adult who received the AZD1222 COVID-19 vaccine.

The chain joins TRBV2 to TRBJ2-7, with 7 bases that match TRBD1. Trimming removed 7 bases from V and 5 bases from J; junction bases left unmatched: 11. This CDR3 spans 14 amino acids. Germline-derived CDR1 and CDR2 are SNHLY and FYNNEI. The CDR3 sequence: CASKGAKRGDEQYF. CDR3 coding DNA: TGTGCCAGCAAGGGGGCAAAACGGGGCGACGAGCAGTACTTC. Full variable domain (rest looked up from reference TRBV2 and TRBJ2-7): EPEVTQTPSHQVTQMGQEVILRCVPISNHLYFYWYRQILGQKVEFLVSFYNNEISEKSEIFDDQFSVERPDGSNFTLKIRSTKLEDSAMYFCASKGAKRGDEQYFGPGTRLTVT.

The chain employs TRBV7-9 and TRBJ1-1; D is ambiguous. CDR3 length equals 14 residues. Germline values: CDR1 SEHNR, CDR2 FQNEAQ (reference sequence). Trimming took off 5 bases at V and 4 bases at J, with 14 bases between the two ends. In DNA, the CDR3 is TGTGCCAGCAGCGTTCAAGGGAGGATCACTGAAGCTTTCTTT. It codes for CASSVQGRITEAFF.

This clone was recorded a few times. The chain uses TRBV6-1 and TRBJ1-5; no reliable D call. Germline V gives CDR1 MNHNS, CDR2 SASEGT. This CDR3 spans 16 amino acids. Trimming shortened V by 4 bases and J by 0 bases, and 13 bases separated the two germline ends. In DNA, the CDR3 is TGTGCCAGCAGTGTCGAGAGGAGCCATAGCAATCAGCCCCAGCATTTT. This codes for CASSVERSHSNQPQHF.

CDR3 sequence (DNA): TGTGCCAGTAGTATAACTAGCGGGGGATTCGGGACCCAGTACTTC. This encodes CASSITSGGFGTQYF. The chain recombines TRBV19 with TRBJ2-5; TRBD2 matches 11 bases. CDR1 is LNHDA and CDR2 is SQIVND in the germline V gene (reference sequence). The J segment lost 7 bases and the V segment lost 2 bases, leaving 6 bases of the junction unmatched. CDR3 length equals 15 residues.

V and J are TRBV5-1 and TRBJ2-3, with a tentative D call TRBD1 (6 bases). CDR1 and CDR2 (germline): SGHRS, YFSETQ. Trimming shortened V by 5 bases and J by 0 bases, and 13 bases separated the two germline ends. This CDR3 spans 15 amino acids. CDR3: CASRVRTASTDTQYF. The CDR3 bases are TGCGCCAGCAGGGTCCGGACAGCTAGCACAGATACGCAGTATTTT.

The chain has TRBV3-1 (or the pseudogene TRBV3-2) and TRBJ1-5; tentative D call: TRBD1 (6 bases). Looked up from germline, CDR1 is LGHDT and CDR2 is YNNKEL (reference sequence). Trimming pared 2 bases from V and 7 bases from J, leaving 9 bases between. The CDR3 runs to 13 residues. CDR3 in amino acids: CASSQMTGQPQHF. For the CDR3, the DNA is TGTGCCAGCAGCCAAATGACAGGACAGCCCCAGCATTTT.

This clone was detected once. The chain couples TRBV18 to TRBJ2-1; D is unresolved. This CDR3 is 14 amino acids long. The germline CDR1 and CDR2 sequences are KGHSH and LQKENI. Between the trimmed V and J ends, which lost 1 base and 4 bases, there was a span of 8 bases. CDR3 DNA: TGTGCCAGCTCACCACGGCAGGAGTACAATGAGCAGTTCTTC. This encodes CASSPRQEYNEQFF.

CDR3 sequence (DNA): TGCGCCAGCAGCCTTCAGGACCATGGCTACACCTTC. Its translation: CASSLQDHGYTF. V is TRBV5-1 and J is TRBJ1-2; D call uncertain. V was cut by 4 bases and J by 6 bases, with 10 bases left in between. Germline V gene data show CDR1 as SGHRS and CDR2 as YFSETQ. The CDR3 has 12 residues.

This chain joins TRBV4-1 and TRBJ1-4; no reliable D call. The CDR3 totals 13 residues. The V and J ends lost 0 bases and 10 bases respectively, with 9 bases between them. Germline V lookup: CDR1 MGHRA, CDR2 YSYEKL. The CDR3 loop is CASSQEPAGKLFF. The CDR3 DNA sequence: TGCGCCAGCAGCCAAGAGCCGGCTGGAAAACTGTTTTTT.

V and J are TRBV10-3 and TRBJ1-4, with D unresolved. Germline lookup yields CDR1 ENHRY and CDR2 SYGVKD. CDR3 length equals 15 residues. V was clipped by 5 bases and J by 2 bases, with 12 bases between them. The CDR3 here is CAISLGITTNEKLFF. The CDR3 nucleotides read TGTGCCATCAGTCTCGGGATCACTACTAATGAAAAACTGTTTTTT.